The rows below give T cell receptor beta chains drawn from one sample of a study of graft-versus-host responses after intestinal transplantation. Only in-frame clones appear in the TCRdb table, and some are missing; sequencing was by immunoSEQ multiplex PCR. The sample lists around 18,000 clones; approximately 95% were seen once. The sequencing here drew on PBMCs, taken 23 days after intestinal transplant. The receptors here all came from a human patient who received an intestinal transplant, so some T cells may come from the graft donor. Each CDR3 is given with its conserved first and last residue. The D gene is left open where the match is weak. The size field is filled for only some rows; it gives once, few, many or a size class.

.,TRBJ1-1,.,TRBV5-5,CASSLNRLNTEAFF,TGTGCCAGCAGCTTAAATAGGCTGAACACTGAAGCTTTCTTT
TRBD2,TRBJ2-7,.,TRBV19,CASSIAGLAETYEQYF,TGTGCCAGTAGTATCGCCGGGCTAGCGGAAACCTACGAGCAGTACTTC
.,TRBJ1-1,.,TRBV5-4,CASSLGQGSRMNTEAFF,TGTGCCAGCAGCTTGGGTCAGGGGTCGAGGATGAACACTGAAGCTTTCTTT
TRBD1,TRBJ1-1,once,TRBV6-5,CASNTDREGAFF,TGTGCCAGCAACACCGACAGGGAAGGGGCTTTCTTT
.,TRBJ2-1,.,TRBV20-1,CSAPAYNEQFF,TGCAGTGCTCCGGCATACAATGAGCAGTTCTTC
.,TRBJ2-7,.,TRBV27,CASSPIRGGPPDEQYF,TGTGCCAGCAGTCCGATACGCGGAGGGCCCCCGGACGAGCAGTACTTC
TRBD2,TRBJ2-5,.,TRBV5-1,CASSPVTSVQETQYF,TGCGCCAGCAGCCCTGTGACTAGCGTCCAAGAGACCCAGTACTTC
.,TRBJ2-7,.,TRBV4-1,CASSFRQAASSYEQYF,TGCGCCAGCAGCTTTCGACAAGCGGCGAGCTCCTACGAGCAGTACTTC
TRBD2,TRBJ2-7,.,TRBV4-1,CASSQEFSGSYEQYF,TGCGCCAGCAGCCAAGAGTTCAGCGGGAGCTACGAGCAGTACTTC
TRBD2,TRBJ2-2,.,TRBV29-1,CSAAVGLAANTGELFF,TGCAGCGCCGCCGTTGGACTAGCGGCGAACACCGGGGAGCTGTTTTTT
.,TRBJ2-2,once,TRBV21-1,CASGEAGGPPLNTGELFF,TGTGCCAGCGGGGAAGCGGGAGGACCTCCCCTAAACACCGGGGAGCTGTTTTTT
.,TRBJ2-2,.,TRBV7-9,CASIPKGANTGELFF,TGTGCCAGCATCCCGAAAGGAGCGAACACCGGGGAGCTGTTTTTT
.,TRBJ1-1,.,TRBV5-6,CASSLSGSEAFF,TGTGCCAGCAGCTTGTCAGGGTCTGAAGCTTTCTTT
.,TRBJ2-7,.,TRBV7-2,CASSQDFRDYEQYF,TGTGCCAGCAGCCAAGACTTTAGGGACTACGAGCAGTACTTC
.,TRBJ2-1,.,TRBV20-1,CSGDYYNEQFF,TGCAGCGGAGACTACTACAATGAGCAGTTCTTC
.,TRBJ2-3,once,TRBV7-9,CASSPPPLDTQYF,TGTGCCAGCAGCCCACCTCCGCTGGATACGCAGTATTTT
TRBD2,TRBJ2-7,once,TRBV27,CASSQGLAGAYEQYF,TGTGCCAGCAGTCAGGGACTAGCGGGAGCGTACGAGCAGTACTTC
TRBD2,TRBJ2-2,once,TRBV5-1,CASSELAGDTGELFF,TGCGCCAGCTCCGAACTAGCGGGAGACACCGGGGAGCTGTTTTTT
TRBD2,TRBJ2-3,.,TRBV9,CASSVGLAGPTDTQYF,TGTGCCAGCAGCGTCGGACTAGCGGGACCCACAGATACGCAGTATTTT
.,TRBJ1-2,.,TRBV6-7,CASSTGGGKKANYGYTF,TGTGCCAGCAGTACCGGGGGGGGAAAAAAAGCTAACTATGGCTACACCTTC
TRBD1,TRBJ2-2,.,TRBV19,CASTGTGGRRELFF,TGTGCCAGTACTGGGACAGGTGGGAGGAGGGAGCTGTTTTTT
TRBD2,TRBJ2-3,.,TRBV10-3,CAISELTSGRASTDTQYF,TGTGCCATCAGTGAGCTTACTAGCGGGAGAGCGAGCACAGATACGCAGTATTTT
TRBD2,TRBJ2-7,.,TRBV27,CASSNTAGVSYEQYF,TGTGCCAGCAGTAACACAGCGGGAGTATCCTACGAGCAGTACTTC